The 19 T cell receptor beta chains below were found in one sample sequenced in a study of shared clonotypes between healthy human individuals. The assay was immunoSEQ multiplex PCR, and TCRdb's table has in-frame clones only and misses some. This repertoire shows 2 million to 2.5 million clones, 95% found once; its top ten account for approximately 0.13%. Sequencing input: naive CD4+ T cells sorted from blood. Subset described: CD45RA+ positively selected. These receptors were taken from a man aged 18 to 29 in good health.

This clone was observed once. The chain combines TRBV6-5 with TRBJ2-2, with a tentative D call TRBD1 (6 bases). V shed 2 bases and J shed 3 bases, with 10 bases lying between them. Germline CDR1 is MNHEY and CDR2 is SVGAGI. CDR3 length: 15 residues. DNA of the CDR3: TGTGCCAGCAGTTACGGGACATATTACACCGGGGAGCTGTTTTTT. Its protein product is CASSYGTYYTGELFF.

The chain is built from TRBV10-3 and TRBJ1-2, with 9 bases fitting TRBD1. V trimming: 9 bases; J trimming: 1 base; junction bases outside the gene matches: 9. The CDR3 is 15 residues long. From germline, CDR1 is ENHRY and CDR2 SYGVKD. The CDR3 nucleotides read TGTGCCATAACTCCCACAGGGGGCCTTAACTATGGCTACACCTTC. Translating it yields CAITPTGGLNYGYTF.

This chain uses TRBV2 with TRBJ1-2, with D perhaps matching TRBD1 (5 bases). Trimming removed 10 bases from V and 7 bases from J, with 19 bases in between. Germline CDR1 and CDR2: SNHLY and FYNNEI. CDR3 length: 13 residues. The CDR3 DNA reads as TGTGCCACCCAGGGTACGCCCTTTGCTGGCTACACCTTC. Its translation is CATQGTPFAGYTF.

V is TRBV2 and J is TRBJ1-1; D is unresolved. Germline V gene lookup returns CDR1 SNHLY and CDR2 FYNNEI. Trimming stripped 5 bases from V and 0 bases from J, with 7 bases between. This CDR3 is built from 13 residues. The CDR3 reads CASSKNMNTEAFF. CDR3 bases: TGTGCCAGCAGTAAGAATATGAACACTGAAGCTTTCTTT.

The V gene is TRBV30, the J gene TRBJ1-3; D not resolved. V was pared by 4 bases and J by 4 bases, with 14 bases between. CDR1 and CDR2 from the germline V gene are GTSNPN and SVGIG (reference sequence). This CDR3 region has 14 residues. This chain's CDR3 is CAWNDFNPGNTIYF. CDR3 nucleotide sequence: TGTGCCTGGAACGACTTCAACCCCGGAAACACCATATATTTT.

The V and J genes are TRBV2 and TRBJ2-5; the D gene could be TRBD1 or TRBD2 (5 bases each). Looked up from germline, CDR1 is SNHLY and CDR2 is FYNNEI. The CDR3 runs to 15 residues. Trimming took 6 bases from V and 5 from J, leaving 19 bases between them. The CDR3 nucleotides read TGTGCCAGCAGCAGGACCGGGGCCCCAGGGGAGACCCAGTACTTC. Its translation: CASSRTGAPGETQYF.

The J gene is TRBJ1-2, the V gene TRBV2; no clear D. The CDR3 is 14 residues long. Between the trimmed V and J ends, which lost 5 bases and 0 bases, there was a span of 10 bases. In germline, CDR1 is SNHLY, CDR2 FYNNEI. CDR3 bases: TGTGCCAGCAGTCGAGGACCGACTAACTATGGCTACACCTTC. Its translation: CASSRGPTNYGYTF.

This chain uses TRBV19 with TRBJ1-6; no firm D call. The CDR3 consists of 12 residues. The V end was cut by 5 bases, the J end by 8 bases, with 7 bases between. Germline CDR1 reads LNHDA; CDR2 reads SQIVND (reference sequence). CDR3 loop: CASSVGYSPLHF. CDR3 coding DNA: TGTGCCAGTAGTGTTGGGTATTCACCCCTCCACTTT. Based on the CDR3 plus reference TRBV19 and TRBJ1-6, the full variable domain is DGGITQSPKYLFRKEGQNVTLSCEQNLNHDAMYWYRQDPGQGLRLIYYSQIVNDFQKGDIAEGYSVSREKKESFPLTVTSAQKNPTAFYLCASSVGYSPLHFGNGTRLTVT.

The J gene is TRBJ1-1, the V gene TRBV7-8, with D tentatively TRBD1 (6 bases). The germline V gene has CDR1 SGHVS and CDR2 FQNEAQ. V was clipped by 4 bases and J by 0 bases, with 12 bases between them. The CDR3 totals 15 residues. CDR3 coding DNA: TGTGCCAGCAGCTCCCGTGGGGGCGTGAACACTGAAGCTTTCTTT. This gives the protein CASSSRGGVNTEAFF.

The chain employs TRBV5-1 and TRBJ1-5; 7 nucleotides agree with TRBD1. Germline V gives CDR1 SGHRS, CDR2 YFSETQ. V shed 4 bases and J 2 bases; nucleotides not matched to a gene: 6. CDR3 length: 15 amino acids. CDR3 protein: CASSPTGVGNQPQHF. CDR3 sequence (DNA): TGCGCCAGCAGCCCCACAGGGGTAGGCAATCAGCCCCAGCATTTT.

The CDR3 protein is CASSLPGPAEAFF. CDR3 nucleotide sequence: TGTGCCAGCAGTTTACCAGGGCCCGCTGAAGCTTTCTTT. The chain joins TRBV28 to TRBJ1-1; weak D call: TRBD1 (5 bases). The CDR3 consists of 13 residues. The V and J ends lost 2 bases and 6 bases respectively, with 10 bases between them. Germline V gene lookup returns CDR1 MDHEN and CDR2 SYDVKM.

The chain is built from TRBV28 and TRBJ1-2; D is perhaps TRBD1 (5 bases). This CDR3 has 14 amino acids. With 3 bases removed from V and 3 bases from J, the gap between germline ends came to 11 bases. Germline CDR1 MDHEN, CDR2 SYDVKM. The CDR3 here is CASSFPGFYYGYTF. Written as DNA, the CDR3 is TGTGCCAGCAGTTTCCCAGGGTTTTACTATGGCTACACCTTC.

The chain carries TRBV7-9 and TRBJ2-5; 9 bases are shared with TRBD1. This CDR3 contains 16 residues. V lost 5 bases and J lost 5; bases outside the gene matches: 12. In germline, CDR1 is SEHNR, CDR2 FQNEAQ (reference sequence). The CDR3 here is CASSEVGRTGVETQYF. The DNA for the CDR3 is TGTGCCAGCAGCGAAGTAGGGCGGACAGGGGTGGAGACCCAGTACTTC.

DNA for the CDR3: TGTGCCAGCACCAACTTCGGACAGGGAAAAGGGGAGCTGTTTTTT. This codes for CASTNFGQGKGELFF. The V call is TRBV2, the J call TRBJ2-2, with TRBD1 identical over 8 bases. Germline V gives CDR1 SNHLY, CDR2 FYNNEI. Losses at the gene ends were 7 bases for V and 8 bases for J; bases not matched to a gene: 12. The CDR3 loop spans 15 amino acids.

The chain recombines TRBV28 with TRBJ1-2; D ambiguous. This CDR3 contains 14 residues. Germline-derived CDR1 and CDR2 are MDHEN and SYDVKM. V lost 6 bases and J lost 4, with 15 bases in between. Here the CDR3 DNA reads TGTGCCAGCAGCTTCCTCCTAGGCGTCTATGGCTACACCTTC. Its protein is CASSFLLGVYGYTF.

This chain's CDR3 is CASSQRQGAYEQYF. The CDR3 DNA is TGCGCCAGCAGCCAACGACAGGGAGCCTACGAGCAGTACTTC. V and J are TRBV4-3 and TRBJ2-7; 7 nucleotides line up with TRBD1. The J segment lost 2 bases and the V segment lost 2 bases, leaving 3 bases of the junction unmatched. CDR1 is LGHNA, CDR2 YSLEER, per germline. CDR3 length: 14 residues.

A note on this clone: Within the sample, other DNA sequences also encode this same CDR3. The V gene is TRBV5-4, the J gene TRBJ2-3; perhaps D is TRBD1 or TRBD2 (5 bases each). Germline V CDR1 and CDR2: SGHNT, YYREEE (reference sequence). CDR3 length equals 13 residues. Trimming stripped 5 bases from V and 0 bases from J, with 7 bases between. In nucleotides, the CDR3 is TGTGCCAGCAGTCGGGACAGCACAGATACGCAGTATTTT. This sequence encodes CASSRDSTDTQYF.

Concerning this clone: This sample also contains other DNA sequences that code for the same CDR3. The chain recombines TRBV5-1 with TRBJ2-3; D unclear. CDR3 length: 13 residues. V was pared by 3 bases and J by 3 bases, with 8 bases between. Germline values: CDR1 SGHRS, CDR2 YFSETQ. The chain's CDR3 is CASSSQGTDTQYF. CDR3 sequence (DNA): TGCGCCAGCAGCTCACAAGGGACAGATACGCAGTATTTT.

Comments on this clone: Other nucleotide sequences from this sample produce the same CDR3. The chain is built from TRBV14 and TRBJ1-5; D gene unclear. The CDR3 runs 13 residues. V dropped 1 base and J dropped 2 bases, with 3 bases sitting between them. CDR1 is SGHDN, CDR2 FVKESK, per germline. For the CDR3, the DNA is TGTGCCAGCAGCCAAGGGGGCAATCAGCCCCAGCATTTT. Its translation: CASSQGGNQPQHF. The whole variable domain, remainder taken from reference TRBV14 and TRBJ1-5, is EAGVTQFPSHSVIEKGQTVTLRCDPISGHDNLYWYRRVMGKEIKFLLHFVKESKQDESGMPNNRFLAERTGGTYSTLKVQPAELEDSGVYFCASSQGGNQPQHFGDGTRLSIL.